Below, 17 T cell receptor beta chains from the same sample are listed, as sequenced in a study of T cells in Graves' hyperthyroidism and ophthalmopathy. The CDR3 regions of TCR beta were amplified from RNA transcripts. Primed by the HTBI set, a first-round RT-PCR was run on the TCR CDR3. TCRdb called the multiplex PCR reads again in MiXCR, with one record for every CDR3 protein. The profile covers roughly 840,000 distinct CDR3 sequences, with 38% appearing a single time and 7% to 10% taken by the ten largest. What was sequenced was blood. These receptor sequences come from a man younger than 35 with Graves' hyperthyroidism.

This clonotype was picked up a small number of times. This sequence joins TRBV7-2 and TRBJ2-5, with TRBD2 matching over 13 bases. The CDR3 covers 15 residues. From germline, CDR1 is SGHTA and CDR2 FQGNSA. The junction had 7 bases not matched to a gene; V was cut back by 5 bases and J by 7 bases. CDR3 in DNA: TGTGCCAGCAGCCAAGGGACTAGCGGGGCCCCGACCCAGTACTTC. This codes for CASSQGTSGAPTQYF.

J is TRBJ1-1 and V is TRBV7-9; D remains unclear. The CDR3 is 15 residues long. Germline assignment: CDR1 SEHNR and CDR2 FQNEAQ (reference sequence). Trimming took 9 bases from V and 4 from J, leaving 21 bases between them. This chain's CDR3 is CASADPRNSGTEAFF. The CDR3 DNA reads as TGTGCCAGTGCTGATCCAAGGAACTCGGGCACTGAAGCTTTCTTT.

This clonotype came up many times. The rearrangement joins TRBV10-3 to TRBJ2-7, with D possibly being TRBD1 (6 bases). Deletions cut 3 bases from V and 1 base from J, with 13 bases between. In germline, CDR1 is ENHRY, CDR2 SYGVKD. The CDR3 loop spans 15 amino acids. CDR3 sequence: CAISDPGTPSYEQYF. The CDR3 bases are TGTGCCATCAGTGACCCCGGGACACCATCCTACGAGCAGTACTTC.

On this clonotype: It may be a read error: a sequence one base away is much more abundant. The chain is built from TRBV20-1 and TRBJ1-1; D is uncertain. Germline loops: CDR1 DFQATT, CDR2 SNEGSKA (reference sequence). This CDR3 comprises 13 residues. V was pared by 5 bases and J by 6 bases, with 16 bases between. CDR3 protein: CSAGAGSRPEAFF. The CDR3 coding sequence is TGCAGTGCTGGCGCTGGGAGTCGCCCTGAAGCTTTCTTT.

The rearrangement joins TRBV25-1 to TRBJ1-2; D ambiguous. V dropped 6 bases and J dropped 6 bases, with 8 bases sitting between them. The germline CDR1 and CDR2 sequences are MGHDK and SYGVNS. There are 11 residues in the CDR3. CDR3 sequence: CASRGYDGYTF. DNA for the CDR3: TGTGCCAGCAGGGGATACGATGGCTACACCTTC.

With regard to this clonotype: A junction boundary mismatches the germline segment, possibly from a read error. J is TRBJ1-1 and V is TRBV10-3, with D unclear. There are 13 residues in the CDR3. Germline V gene lookup returns CDR1 ENHRY and CDR2 SYGVKD. CDR3 bases: TGTGCCAGCAGTTACGCCCCGACGGCTGAAGCTTTCTTT. Protein sequence: CASSYAPTAEAFF.

This sequence joins TRBV4-1 and TRBJ1-4, with 8 bases aligning to TRBD1. Germline-derived CDR1 and CDR2 are MGHRA and YSYEKL. The J segment lost 0 bases and the V segment lost 3 bases, leaving 3 bases of the junction unmatched. This CDR3 region has 16 residues. CDR3 amino acids: CASSQEDRATNEKLFF. Here the CDR3 DNA reads TGCGCCAGCAGCCAGGAGGACAGGGCAACTAATGAAAAACTGTTTTTT.

The chain is built from TRBV7-8 and TRBJ2-5; D may correspond to TRBD1 or TRBD2 (5 bases each). This CDR3 spans 14 amino acids. The ends were cut back, 7 bases at V and 0 bases at J, with 12 bases in the middle. Germline V lookup: CDR1 SGHVS, CDR2 FQNEAQ. CDR3: CASNEPGHQETQYF. CDR3 DNA: TGTGCCAGCAACGAACCGGGACACCAAGAGACCCAGTACTTC.

The chain joins TRBV20-1 to TRBJ2-7, with a weak D call TRBD1 (6 bases). The CDR3 covers 15 residues. The V gene's germline CDR1 is DFQATT and CDR2 SNEGSKA (reference sequence). V lost 3 bases, J lost 3 bases, and 18 bases lay in between. The CDR3 protein is CSASRPDYRVYEQYF. The CDR3 bases are TGCAGTGCTAGCAGGCCAGACTACAGGGTCTACGAGCAGTACTTC.

This clonotype was found many times. The chain carries TRBV15 and TRBJ2-2; D uncertain. Germline values: CDR1 LNHNV, CDR2 YYDKDF (reference sequence). Trimming cost V 8 bases and J 1 base, with 2 bases left between them. The CDR3 is made up of 11 amino acids. The CDR3 DNA is TGTGCCACCGGGAACACCGGGGAGCTGTTTTTT. As protein: CATGNTGELFF.

This clonotype has only a few counts. V gene TRBV6-1 combines with J gene TRBJ1-6; D not certain. Germline-derived CDR1 and CDR2 are MNHNS and SASEGT. This CDR3 contains 14 residues. V dropped 1 base and J dropped 8 bases, with 9 bases sitting between them. As DNA, the CDR3 is TGTGCCAGCAGTGAAGTAGGCGGATATTCACCCCTCCACTTT. Protein sequence: CASSEVGGYSPLHF.

This chain joins TRBV2 and TRBJ1-5; 7 bases map to TRBD1. This CDR3 has 15 amino acids. Germline CDR1 is SNHLY and CDR2 is FYNNEI. Trimming removed 6 bases from V and 6 bases from J; junction bases left unmatched: 11. CDR3 region: CASSPLTGLSQPQHF. Here the CDR3 DNA reads TGTGCCAGCAGCCCCCTGACAGGGCTCTCTCAGCCCCAGCATTTT.

In this sample, this clonotype turned up many times. The J gene is TRBJ1-1, the V gene TRBV12-3 or TRBV12-4; D possibly corresponds to TRBD1 (6 bases). V lost 5 bases and J 11 bases, leaving 15 bases between the germline ends. CDR3 length: 12 residues. The CDR3 DNA sequence: TGTGCCAGCAGTCCTCAGGGGCACCAGGCTTTCTTT. It encodes CASSPQGHQAFF.

The sample holds many counts of this clonotype. V gene TRBV7-2 combines with J gene TRBJ2-7; unclear D gene. Germline V gives CDR1 SGHTA, CDR2 FQGNSA. Trimming took off 2 bases at V and 6 bases at J, with 8 bases between the two ends. CDR3 size: 12 residues. The CDR3 protein is CASSLIVGEQYF. CDR3 in DNA: TGTGCCAGCAGCTTAATAGTCGGCGAGCAGTACTTC.

The chain carries TRBV27 and TRBJ1-6; D remains unclear. The germline CDR1 and CDR2 sequences are MNHEY and SMNVEV (reference sequence). The CDR3 totals 16 residues. V lost 0 bases to trimming and J lost 5 bases, with 11 bases between them. The CDR3 DNA reads as TGTGCCAGCAGTTTATCATGGTCCGGGGATAATTCACCCCTCCACTTT. Protein: CASSLSWSGDNSPLHF.

V is TRBV29-1 and J is TRBJ1-1; 10 positions agree with TRBD1. J lost 4 bases, V lost 7 bases, and 3 bases had no gene match. This CDR3 has 12 residues. The germline gives CDR1 SQVTM, CDR2 ANQGSEA. CDR3 nucleotides: TGCAGCGCGACAGGGGGCAGCACTGAAGCTTTCTTT. This sequence encodes CSATGGSTEAFF.

Many counts were recorded for this clonotype. The rearrangement joins TRBV7-9 to TRBJ2-5, with TRBD1 matching over 9 bases. J gave up 6 bases and V 4 bases, and 9 bases lay outside the gene matches. Germline V gene sequence: CDR1 SEHNR, CDR2 FQNEAQ (reference sequence). The CDR3 is 15 amino acids. The CDR3 DNA reads TGTGCCAGCAGCTCCGCCGGGACAGGGTACAAGACCCAGTACTTC. Amino acid sequence: CASSSAGTGYKTQYF.